Listed below are T cell receptor beta chains from one sample, sequenced in a study of CD39 and CD103 CD8 tumor-infiltrating T cells. Repertoires were generated with immunoSEQ multiplex PCR, while TCRdb's copy carries only in-frame clones and drops some. This sample carries 1,500 or so clones, 45% to 60% of them seen once, and the ten largest clones take roughly 21%. Material: CD39- CD103+ CD8+ T cells sorted from the tumor. These receptors originate from a human donor with head and neck squamous cell carcinoma. Both conserved end residues are part of each CDR3. Fields, in order: V gene, D gene, clone size, J gene, CDR3 protein, CDR3 DNA. The D gene is left open where the match is weak. Only part of the rows carry a size: once, few, many, or a class if the clone is expanded.

TRBV7-9	NA	NA	TRBJ1-5	CASSRSGVRQPQHF	TGTGCCAGCAGCAGGTCAGGGGTTCGACAGCCCCAGCATTTT
TRBV7-8	NA	NA	TRBJ2-1	CASSLLVFGSYNEQFF	TGTGCCAGCAGCCTCCTCGTATTTGGCTCCTACAATGAGCAGTTCTTC
TRBV28	NA	NA	TRBJ2-2	CASISGHTNTGELFF	TGTGCCAGCATCTCGGGACATACTAACACCGGGGAGCTGTTTTTT
TRBV29-1	NA	large	TRBJ1-1	CSVVAMNTEAFF	TGCAGCGTTGTCGCCATGAACACTGAAGCTTTCTTT
TRBV11-2	NA	large	TRBJ1-5	CASSFENQPQHF	TGTGCCAGCAGCTTTGAGAATCAGCCCCAGCATTTT
TRBV29-1	NA	NA	TRBJ2-7	CSVVIGPRYEQYF	TGCAGCGTAGTAATTGGACCGCGCTACGAGCAGTACTTC
TRBV18	NA	NA	TRBJ1-5	CASSPPLGGAEYSNQPQHF	TGTGCCAGCTCACCACCGTTAGGAGGGGCCGAATATAGCAATCAGCCCCAGCATTTT
TRBV11-3	TRBD1	few	TRBJ2-1	CASSSRDRGSYNEQFF	TGTGCCAGCAGCTCAAGGGACAGGGGCTCCTACAATGAGCAGTTCTTC
TRBV27	TRBD2	large	TRBJ2-7	CASRYSGGPIYEQYF	TGTGCCAGCAGATATAGCGGGGGCCCCATCTACGAGCAGTACTTC
TRBV28	TRBD2	NA	TRBJ2-5	CASSLPLGQSKAGTGETQYF	TGTGCCAGCAGTCTCCCCTTGGGGCAGTCAAAAGCGGGGACTGGGGAGACCCAGTACTTC
TRBV6-5	NA	NA	TRBJ2-2	CASSYRGVNTGELFF	TGTGCCAGCAGTTACCGGGGCGTAAACACCGGGGAGCTGTTTTTT
TRBV13	NA	NA	TRBJ2-7	CASSQGGGQSSYEQYF	TGTGCCAGCAGCCAAGGTGGGGGGCAGAGCTCCTACGAGCAGTACTTC
TRBV5-6	TRBD1	NA	TRBJ1-2	CASRQDRADGYTF	TGTGCCAGCAGACAAGACAGGGCCGATGGCTACACCTTC
TRBV14	TRBD1	NA	TRBJ2-2	CASSQDLTGVLTGELFF	TGTGCCAGCAGCCAAGATCTGACAGGGGTCCTCACCGGGGAGCTGTTTTTT
TRBV6-1	NA	NA	TRBJ2-3	CASSEVVTDTQYF	TGTGCCAGCAGTGAAGTAGTCACAGATACGCAGTATTTT
TRBV30	NA	NA	TRBJ2-7	CAWSVRDGLYEQYF	TGTGCCTGGAGTGTACGTGACGGTCTCTACGAGCAGTACTTC
TRBV19	NA	NA	TRBJ2-5	CASGTQYF	TGTGCCTCCGGGACCCAGTACTTC
TRBV25-1	TRBD1	NA	TRBJ1-2	CASSDTTGYYGYTF	TGTGCCAGCAGTGATACGACAGGGTACTATGGCTACACCTTC
TRBV19	NA	large	TRBJ1-5	CASSPWDTYQPQHF	TGTGCCAGTAGTCCCTGGGACACCTATCAGCCCCAGCATTTT
TRBV5-5	NA	NA	TRBJ1-3	CASSPTRASSGNTIYF	TGTGCCAGCAGCCCGACAAGGGCGAGCTCTGGAAACACCATATATTTT
TRBV11-3	TRBD2	NA	TRBJ2-3	CASSTTLAGGPTDTQYF	TGTGCCAGCAGCACGACATTAGCGGGGGGGCCGACAGATACGCAGTATTTT
TRBV4-1	TRBD2	NA	TRBJ2-2	CASSPHPESGGPPLPGELFF	TGCGCCAGCAGCCCACATCCCGAGAGCGGGGGGCCCCCCCTGCCCGGGGAGCTGTTTTTT
TRBV7-9	TRBD1	NA	TRBJ2-7	CASSLGGTGGTYEQYF	TGTGCCAGCAGCTTAGGGGGGACAGGGGGTACCTACGAGCAGTACTTC
TRBV4-2	NA	hyperexpanded	TRBJ1-3	CASSQELQGVSGNTIYF	TGTGCCAGCAGCCAAGAACTACAGGGCGTCAGTGGAAACACCATATATTTT
TRBV19	NA	NA	TRBJ2-7	CASSFRDGSYEQYF	TGTGCCAGTAGCTTCCGGGACGGATCCTACGAGCAGTACTTC
TRBV4-3	TRBD1	NA	TRBJ2-1	CASSRTGEVNEQFF	TGCGCCAGCAGTCGGACAGGGGAGGTTAATGAGCAGTTCTTC
TRBV4-3	NA	NA	TRBJ2-7	CASSQEAGYYYEQYF	TGCGCCAGCAGCCAAGAGGCAGGGTACTACTACGAGCAGTACTTC